The entry below describes one T cell receptor beta chain. Which antigen it targets is not known. Base qualities were left out, and no much larger clone turns up one base away. This entry comes from a study of CD8+ T cells in alopecia areata (dated 2018 in TCRdb). Broadly, across the study: Treated patients were enrolled in an open-label pilot trial of oral tofacitinib, 5 to 10 mg twice daily, for moderate-to-severe alopecia areata. Patients received tofacitinib for 6 to 18 months and were then followed off drug for 6 months to check for delayed response and recurrence. Disease severity in treated patients was measured with the SALT score, which quantifies the percentage of affected scalp surface area. The study used high-throughput TCRbeta sequencing to examine T cell clonal expansion in alopecia areata, in both the C3H/HeJ mouse model and human patients. Scalp tissue and sorted CD4+ and CD8+ peripheral blood T cells from patchy and totalis/universalis alopecia areata patients and from healthy controls were covered by human TCRbeta sequencing. Biopsies were taken from tofacitinib-treated patients at baseline and at 4 and 24 weeks of treatment, and a later scalp biopsy was taken in several of the tofacitinib-treated patients. Scalp clonality was compared across normal scalp (n=4), patchy alopecia areata scalp (n=8), and alopecia totalis/universalis scalp (n=8). The RNA source kit depended on sample type: the PAXgene miRNA kit for fixed scalp, the miRNeasy kit for PBMCs, and the RNeasy kit for mouse skin. immunoSEQ multiplex PCR using 35 Vbeta forward primers and 13 Jbeta reverse primers was used to amplify TCRbeta CDR3 regions.

The library was built by means of the immunoSEQ multiplex PCR assay. RNA was extracted from all samples and reverse transcribed into cDNA as template for TCR sequencing. First-strand cDNA was synthesized with SuperScript III using a 2:1 mix of oligo-dT and random hexamers. A synthetic immune receptor repertoire was used to measure amplification bias, and any remaining bias was corrected computationally. As for how the authors treated the data: Raw reads were preprocessed for error removal, and CDR3 was defined according to IMGT conventions as running from the conserved cysteine to phenylalanine. Clonality was computed by normalizing Shannon entropy by log2 of the number of productive unique TCRs and subtracting the result from 1. CD4 or CD8 identity of scalp clones was inferred by cross-referencing scalp TCRbeta sequences with sorted blood CD4 and CD8 repertoires. The clones in this table, taken by TCRdb from immuneACCESS, are in-frame only. Not every clone is retained; where verified, under half of the shortfall comes from an unresolved V gene, and the cause of the rest is unknown. V, J and clone size were drawn from that table, and D and trimming were deduced from the DNA. Recorded for this sample are 200,000 to 250,000 clones; less than 65% of them occurred a single time. Roughly 4.2% of the sample goes to the ten largest clones.

Study-level results and caveats: Compared with normal scalp, lesional scalp, particularly in alopecia totalis/universalis, had higher clonality and more expanded CD8+ clones, which suggests antigenic drive. With tofacitinib, both scalp clonality and the number of expanded CD8+ clones among the top 100 scalp clones went down significantly. TCR sequences shared between patients were less clear than in mice, possibly partly because of HLA diversity in the patient population. Many expanded lesional clones persisted in scalp and blood during tofacitinib treatment, which may partly explain relapse after stopping treatment. Scalp TCR repertoire analysis is complicated because resident alphabeta T cells in normal human skin are also sequenced, whereas mouse skin is dominated by gammadelta T cells. Because the treated cohort was small and had just a single nonresponder, larger studies are needed to establish links between baseline CD8+ expansion and response.

The time point label of this sample denotes: more than 3 weeks on oral tofacitinib. The treatment or condition label here, explained by the study, means: oral pan-JAK inhibitor, 5-10 mg twice daily. From alopecia areata patients, peripheral blood was collected along with lesional scalp punch biopsies. PBMCs were separated by density centrifugation and stained for CD3, CD4 and CD8, after which CD4+ and CD8+ T cells were sorted on a FACSAria. The V and J ends are trimmed by 5 bases and 2 bases, leaving 10 bases between them. CDR3 length: 14 amino acids, cysteine to phenylalanine. The read is trimmed to its CDR3 DNA, 42 bases read in frame from base 1. The germline V gene sets CDR1 to SGHTA and CDR2 to FQGNSA.

The origin of this receptor is a human donor with alopecia areata. The specimen comprised CD4+ T cells sorted from blood, sampled at week 4, from a patient treated with tofacitinib. The V gene is TRBV7-2 and the J gene is TRBJ1-5; no D gene is confidently identified. Here the CDR3 is given as CASSPRAGNQPQHF. The DNA is TGTGCCAGCAGCCCAAGGGCAGGCAATCAGCCCCAGCATTTT.